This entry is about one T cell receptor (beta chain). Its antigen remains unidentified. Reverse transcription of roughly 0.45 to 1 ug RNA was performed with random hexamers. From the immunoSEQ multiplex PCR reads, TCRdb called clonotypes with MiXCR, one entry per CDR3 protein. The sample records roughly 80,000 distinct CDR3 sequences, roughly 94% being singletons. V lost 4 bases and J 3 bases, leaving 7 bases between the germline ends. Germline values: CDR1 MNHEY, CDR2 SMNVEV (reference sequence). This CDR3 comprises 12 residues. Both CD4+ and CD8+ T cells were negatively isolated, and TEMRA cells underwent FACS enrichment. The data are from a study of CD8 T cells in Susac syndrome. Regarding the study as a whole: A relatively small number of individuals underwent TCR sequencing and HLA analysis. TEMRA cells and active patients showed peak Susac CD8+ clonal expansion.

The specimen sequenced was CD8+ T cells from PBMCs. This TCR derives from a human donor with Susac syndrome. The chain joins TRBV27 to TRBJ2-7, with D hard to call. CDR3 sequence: CASSSRYYEQYF. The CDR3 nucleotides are TGTGCCAGCAGTTCCAGATACTACGAGCAGTACTTC.